Following are 23 T cell receptor beta chains from one sample sequenced in a study of blood T cell repertoires in COVID-19. The data were produced by immunoSEQ multiplex PCR, yet TCRdb's version contains in-frame clones alone and is incomplete. The table records about 190,000 clones, roughly 83% of them present only once. Sequencing used PBMCs or T cells enriched from blood (not recorded which). Every receptor here comes from a woman between 25 and 40 years old who had recovered from COVID-19.

This clone was seen a single time. This chain joins TRBV29-1 and TRBJ1-5, with TRBD1 identical over 9 bases. CDR3 length: 16 residues. The germline V gene encodes CDR1 SQVTM and CDR2 ANQGSEA. Unmatched junction bases numbered 16, after V lost 7 bases and J lost 6 bases. As DNA, the CDR3 is TGCAGCGGACCACCGGTGGACAGGGGTCTACTTCAGCCCCAGCATTTT. As protein: CSGPPVDRGLLQPQHF. Using reference TRBV29-1 and TRBJ1-5 for the parts outside the CDR3, the full variable domain is SAVISQKPSRDICQRGTSLTIQCQVDSQVTMMFWYRQQPGQSLTLIATANQGSEATYESGFVIDKFPISRPNLTFSTLTVSNMSPEDSSIYLCSGPPVDRGLLQPQHFGDGTRLSIL.

This chain joins TRBV5-1 and TRBJ2-7, with D perhaps TRBD1 (7 bases). The CDR3 is made up of 14 amino acids. Germline assignment: CDR1 SGHRS and CDR2 YFSETQ. V lost 7 bases and J 4 bases, leaving 18 bases between the germline ends. The CDR3 spells CASGTGAGTYEQYF. CDR3 DNA sequence: TGCGCCAGCGGCACAGGGGCTGGGACTTACGAGCAGTACTTC.

This clone was found once. The J gene is TRBJ2-7, the V gene TRBV14; 13 bases align to TRBD2. The length of the CDR3 is 18 residues. The V gene's germline CDR1 is SGHDN and CDR2 FVKESK. Trimming removed 4 bases from V and 4 bases from J; junction bases left unmatched: 13. CDR3: CASSRPQLAGGYKYEQYF. In nucleotides, the CDR3 is TGTGCCAGCAGCCGACCTCAACTAGCGGGAGGGTATAAGTACGAGCAGTACTTC.

The CDR3 reads CASGRDSYGYTF. The DNA of the CDR3 is TGTGCCAGCGGCCGGGACAGCTATGGCTACACCTTC. The chain recombines TRBV2 with TRBJ1-2; 7 bases are a match to TRBD1. V shed 8 bases and J 4 bases; nucleotides not matched to a gene: 4. This CDR3 is 12 amino acids long. CDR1 and CDR2 from the germline V gene are SNHLY and FYNNEI.

The chain joins TRBV7-9 to TRBJ2-1; 9 positions agree with TRBD2. Trimming removed 6 bases from V and 3 bases from J; junction bases left unmatched: 9. Germline-derived CDR1 and CDR2 are SEHNR and FQNEAQ (reference sequence). The CDR3 runs 16 residues. CDR3 sequence reads: CASSFPTSGGYNEQFF. The CDR3 bases are TGTGCCAGCAGTTTCCCGACTAGCGGAGGCTACAATGAGCAGTTCTTC.

CDR3 in DNA: TGCAGCGTCGCACCCGGAGGACAGGCTACGGGGAACACTGAAGCTTTCTTT. Translation: CSVAPGGQATGNTEAFF. The V call is TRBV29-1, the J call TRBJ1-1, with TRBD1 identical over 7 bases. After removal of 6 bases from V and 1 base from J, the junction contained 17 bases not matched to a gene. Germline values: CDR1 SQVTM, CDR2 ANQGSEA. The CDR3 has 17 residues.

The chain is built from TRBV28 and TRBJ2-1; TRBD2 matches 11 bases. CDR3 size: 16 residues. V shed 6 bases and J 3 bases; nucleotides not matched to a gene: 7. Germline CDR1 is MDHEN and CDR2 is SYDVKM. The CDR3 sequence: CASRPPLAGGYNEQFF. For the CDR3, the DNA is TGTGCCAGCAGACCCCCCCTAGCGGGGGGCTACAATGAGCAGTTCTTC.

This rearrangement joins TRBV11-2 to TRBJ2-7; TRBD2 matches at 8 bases. J gave up 3 bases and V 4 bases, and 11 bases lay outside the gene matches. The CDR3 contains 16 residues. Germline loops: CDR1 SGHAT, CDR2 FQNNGV. In DNA, the CDR3 is TGTGCCAGCAGCTCCCCTAAGGCGGGAGGAGGCTACGAGCAGTACTTC. This gives the protein CASSSPKAGGGYEQYF.

The count of this clone is one. The chain uses TRBV7-3 and TRBJ2-3; 10 nucleotides match TRBD2. The length of the CDR3 is 15 residues. CDR1 and CDR2 (germline): SGHTA, FQGTGA. J gave up 1 base and V 5 bases, and 3 bases lay outside the gene matches. The CDR3 nucleotides read TGTGCCAGCAGCGATGGACTAGCGGGCACAGATACGCAGTATTTT. This sequence encodes CASSDGLAGTDTQYF.

The chain links TRBV6-5 to TRBJ2-7; the D is unclear. The CDR3 contains 12 residues. Germline V CDR1 and CDR2: MNHEY, SVGAGI. The CDR3, as DNA: TGTGCCAGCAGATCCGACACAGTAGATCGGCCCGTC. Its translation is CASRSDTVDRPV.

This chain uses TRBV28 with TRBJ1-5; D is unclear. CDR3 length equals 12 residues. Germline CDR1 and CDR2: MDHEN and SYDVKM. The CDR3 DNA is TGTGCAGAGCGCAGAGCGGGCCAGCCCCAGCATTTT. The encoded protein is CAERRAGQPQHF.

This clone was recorded once. The chain recombines TRBV28 with TRBJ1-2, with TRBD1 identical over 8 bases. The CDR3 is 14 residues long. Germline CDR1 reads MDHEN; CDR2 reads SYDVKM. V dropped 4 bases and J dropped 2; count of bases not matched to a gene: 3. The CDR3 bases are TGTGCCAGCAGTTCACGACAGGGGAACTATGGCTACACCTTC. As protein: CASSSRQGNYGYTF.

The rearrangement uses TRBV7-8 and TRBJ1-1, with a weak D call TRBD1 (5 bases). There are 13 residues in the CDR3. The germline CDR1 and CDR2 sequences are SGHVS and FQNEAQ. V shed 1 base and J shed 7 bases, with 10 bases lying between them. The CDR3 region is CASSLDQGSEAFF. As DNA, the CDR3 is TGTGCCAGCAGCTTAGACCAGGGAAGTGAAGCTTTCTTT.

V and J are TRBV28 and TRBJ2-5; TRBD2 matches at 9 bases. Germline V gene sequence: CDR1 MDHEN, CDR2 SYDVKM. The junction had 9 bases not matched to a gene; V was cut back by 8 bases and J by 2 bases. This CDR3 is built from 15 residues. The CDR3 region is CASCLRAGGQETQYF. The CDR3 DNA reads TGTGCCAGCTGCCTCCGGGCGGGAGGGCAAGAGACCCAGTACTTC.

Regarding this clone: A junction end diverges from the germline sequence, so it may reflect a read error. CDR3 sequence (DNA): TGTGCTAGCAGCCATAGGCGACAGGGCAAAAACATTCAGTACTTC. Translated, it gives CASSHRRQGKNIQYF. This sequence joins TRBV7-7 and TRBJ2-4; 7 positions match TRBD1. The germline CDR1 and CDR2 sequences are SSHAT and FNYEAQ (reference sequence). The CDR3 runs to 15 residues.

The sample holds one count of this clone. The V gene is TRBV3-1 (or the pseudogene TRBV3-2), the J gene TRBJ2-3; 16 bases are a match to TRBD2. The CDR3 covers 18 residues. Germline trimming cut 4 bases from V and 0 bases from J; bases unmatched to any gene: 4. The germline V gene encodes CDR1 LGHDT and CDR2 YNNKEL (reference sequence). CDR3 residues: CASSRGLAGGPSTDTQYF. The CDR3 DNA follows: TGTGCCAGCAGCCGGGGACTAGCGGGGGGGCCTAGCACAGATACGCAGTATTTT.

V gene TRBV18 combines with J gene TRBJ1-1, with D perhaps matching TRBD1 (5 bases). V was shortened by 6 bases and J by 5 bases, with 19 bases between the two germline ends. The CDR3 runs to 15 residues. Germline CDR1 and CDR2: KGHSH and LQKENI. CDR3 amino acids: CASSPTKQVSTEAFF. The CDR3 DNA reads as TGTGCCAGCTCCCCCACAAAACAGGTGTCGACTGAAGCTTTCTTT.

CDR3 protein: CASSSPVGTGGDTEAFF. DNA for the CDR3: TGTGCCAGCAGCTCCCCGGTGGGGACAGGGGGGGACACTGAAGCTTTCTTT. The gene calls are TRBV7-9 and TRBJ1-1; the match to TRBD1 covers 11 bases. V was pared by 4 bases and J by 3 bases, with 10 bases of the junction left unmatched. The CDR3 has 17 residues. Germline V CDR1 and CDR2: SEHNR, FQNEAQ (reference sequence).

The chain couples TRBV9 to TRBJ2-7; 7 bases match TRBD2. Germline V gives CDR1 SGDLS, CDR2 YYNGEE. The trim removed 3 bases at V and 3 bases at J, leaving 9 bases unmatched. CDR3 length: 15 amino acids. This CDR3 reads CASSGEPGLFYEQYF. The DNA of the CDR3 is TGTGCCAGCAGCGGAGAACCGGGACTATTCTACGAGCAGTACTTC. Full variable domain (missing parts from reference TRBV9 and TRBJ2-7): DSGVTQTPKHLITATGQRVTLRCSPRSGDLSVYWYQQSLDQGLQFLIQYYNGEERAKGNILERFSAQQFPDLHSELNLSSLELGDSALYFCASSGEPGLFYEQYFGPGTRLTVT.

The V gene is TRBV5-1, the J gene TRBJ2-1; the D gene is possibly TRBD2 (5 bases). The CDR3 spans 15 residues. V lost 3 bases and J lost 0, with 10 bases in between. CDR1 SGHRS and CDR2 YFSETQ come from the germline V gene. Here the CDR3 reads CASSWGGSSYNEQFF. As DNA, the CDR3 is TGCGCCAGCAGCTGGGGTGGGAGCTCCTACAATGAGCAGTTCTTC.

The chain joins TRBV2 to TRBJ1-1; maybe TRBD1 (6 bases). There are 15 residues in the CDR3. Germline CDR1 reads SNHLY; CDR2 reads FYNNEI. V gave up 6 bases and J gave up 0 bases, with 14 bases separating them. CDR3 bases: TGTGCCAGCAGCCAAGAAGGGGACATGAACACTGAAGCTTTCTTT. Protein product: CASSQEGDMNTEAFF.

V gene TRBV3-1 (or the pseudogene TRBV3-2) combines with J gene TRBJ1-4; the match to TRBD1 covers 8 bases. Germline values: CDR1 LGHDT, CDR2 YNNKEL (reference sequence). The CDR3 consists of 14 residues. V lost 4 bases and J lost 3; bases outside the gene matches: 1. This CDR3 reads CASSPQGANEKLFF. Here the CDR3 DNA reads TGTGCCAGCAGCCCACAGGGGGCTAATGAAAAACTGTTTTTT.

The chain links TRBV28 to TRBJ1-1; TRBD1 matches at 8 bases. Germline CDR1 and CDR2: MDHEN and SYDVKM. The CDR3 runs 14 residues. V was pared by 2 bases and J by 5 bases, with 4 bases of the junction left unmatched. CDR3 residues: CASSLQGAWTEAFF. The DNA of the CDR3 is TGTGCCAGCAGTTTACAGGGGGCGTGGACTGAAGCTTTCTTT. The variable domain in full, completed from reference TRBV28 and TRBJ1-1, reads DVKVTQSSRYLVKRTGEKVFLECVQDMDHENMFWYRQDPGLGLRLIYFSYDVKMKEKGDIPEGYSVSREKKERFSLILESASTNQTSMYLCASSLQGAWTEAFFGQGTRLTVV.